This is a list of T cell receptor beta chains from one sample in a study of shared clonotypes between healthy human individuals. TCRdb's copy holds only in-frame clones and misses some; the assay was immunoSEQ multiplex PCR. Among 1.6 million or so clones listed, around 98.5% were seen once. Material: naive CD4+ T cells sorted from blood. Receptors were obtained from a man between 25 and 39 years old in good health. Each CDR3 is given with its conserved first and last residue. A D gene is named only where the DNA matches it firmly. A clone size is listed for some rows: how often the clone was seen (once, few, many), or a class if it is expanded.

j_gene	d_gene	abundance	v_gene	CDR3aa	CDR3nt
TRBJ1-2	-	-	TRBV28	CASSSLRGSYTF	TGTGCCAGCAGTTCGTTAAGGGGGAGCTACACCTTC
TRBJ1-4	-	-	TRBV5-8	CASSPSVPPNEKLFF	TGTGCCAGCAGCCCGTCGGTACCGCCTAATGAAAAACTGTTTTTT
TRBJ2-7	TRBD2	-	TRBV5-1	CASSLGTSRSYEQYF	TGCGCCAGCAGCTTGGGGACTAGCCGCTCCTACGAGCAGTACTTC
TRBJ2-2	-	-	TRBV5-6	CASTYDRRYTGELFF	TGTGCCAGCACGTACGACAGACGTTACACCGGGGAGCTGTTTTTT
TRBJ1-5	-	-	TRBV7-9	CASSLGYNQPQHF	TGTGCCAGCAGCCTGGGGTACAATCAGCCCCAGCATTTT
TRBJ2-7	-	-	TRBV27	CASSWGTKEAEQYF	TGTGCCAGCAGTTGGGGGACAAAAGAGGCCGAGCAGTACTTC
TRBJ2-2	-	-	TRBV29-1	CSVEWASLTGELFF	TGCAGCGTTGAGTGGGCTAGCCTCACCGGGGAGCTGTTTTTT
TRBJ2-1	-	-	TRBV18	CASSPPGARVVDEQFF	TGTGCCAGCTCACCACCGGGAGCGAGGGTGGTCGATGAGCAGTTCTTC
TRBJ1-3	-	-	TRBV2	CAAQGGNTIYF	TGTGCCGCCCAAGGTGGAAACACCATATATTTT
TRBJ2-1	TRBD2	-	TRBV6-5	CASSQGLAGHNEQFF	TGTGCCAGCAGTCAGGGACTAGCGGGGCACAATGAGCAGTTCTTC
TRBJ2-5	-	-	TRBV5-1	CASSFPQETQYF	TGCGCCAGCAGCTTCCCCCAAGAGACCCAGTACTTC
TRBJ2-1	-	-	TRBV19	CASRGGTSAYNEQFF	TGTGCCAGTAGAGGAGGGACGAGTGCCTACAATGAGCAGTTCTTC
TRBJ2-2	-	once	TRBV6-1	CASSEHSNTGELFF	TGTGCCAGCAGTGAACACAGTAACACCGGGGAGCTGTTTTTT
TRBJ2-3	-	-	TRBV2	CASRIGTDTQYF	TGTGCCAGCAGGATCGGAACAGATACGCAGTATTTT
TRBJ2-7	-	-	TRBV7-4	CASSPRQLISYEQYF	TGTGCCAGCAGCCCAAGACAGCTAATCTCCTACGAGCAGTACTTC
TRBJ2-3	TRBD2	-	TRBV6-5	CASSWTSGVTDTQYF	TGTGCCAGCAGCTGGACTAGCGGAGTCACAGATACGCAGTATTTT
TRBJ2-5	TRBD1	-	TRBV7-2	CASSLGDRPRIKKTQYF	TGTGCCAGCAGCTTAGGGGACAGACCCCGGATTAAGAAGACCCAGTACTTC
TRBJ1-5	-	-	TRBV15	CATSSSDQPQHF	TGTGCCACCAGCAGTTCGGATCAGCCCCAGCATTTT
TRBJ1-1	-	-	TRBV11-2	CASSYGRDSGTEAFF	TGTGCCAGCAGCTACGGCCGGGACTCAGGCACTGAAGCTTTCTTT
TRBJ1-2	TRBD1	-	TRBV7-3	CASSLGGQSYGYTF	TGTGCCAGCAGCCTCGGGGGACAGAGCTATGGCTACACCTTC
TRBJ2-7	-	-	TRBV6-5	CASSYSPRGLNYEQYF	TGTGCCAGCAGTTACTCCCCCAGGGGTTTAAACTACGAGCAGTACTTC
TRBJ2-1	TRBD2	-	TRBV7-9	CASSLRLAGVEQFF	TGTGCCAGCAGCTTAAGACTAGCGGGAGTTGAGCAGTTCTTC
TRBJ2-3	-	-	TRBV9	CASSVTDKDTQYF	TGTGCCAGCAGCGTAACAGATAAAGATACGCAGTATTTT
TRBJ2-7	TRBD1	-	TRBV11-1	CASSRYKGAANYEQYF	TGTGCCAGCAGCCGCTATAAGGGGGCGGCCAACTACGAGCAGTACTTC
TRBJ2-7	TRBD1	-	TRBV7-2	CASSLGTGYSYEQYF	TGTGCCAGCAGCTTGGGGACAGGGTATTCCTACGAGCAGTACTTC
TRBJ1-2	-	-	TRBV5-4	CASSSATAPFYGYTF	TGTGCCAGCAGCTCAGCGACGGCTCCGTTCTATGGCTACACCTTC
TRBJ2-2	TRBD2	-	TRBV5-6	CASSLTGGPTGELFF	TGTGCCAGCAGCTTGACGGGAGGGCCCACCGGGGAGCTGTTTTTT
TRBJ2-7	TRBD1	-	TRBV6-5	CASSRYGTGSYEQYF	TGTGCCAGCAGCCGCTACGGGACAGGAAGTTACGAGCAGTACTTC
TRBJ1-1	-	-	TRBV11-2	CASSPRTDLKQGIAFF	TGTGCCAGCAGCCCCCGGACGGACTTGAAACAAGGGATAGCTTTCTTT
TRBJ1-2	-	few	TRBV28	CASSSGDYGYTF	TGTGCCAGCAGTTCGGGTGACTATGGCTACACCTTC
TRBJ1-2	-	-	TRBV7-9	CASSVQQVNYGYTF	TGTGCCAGCAGTGTCCAGCAGGTTAACTATGGCTACACCTTC
TRBJ1-4	-	-	TRBV28	CASSLGGLGEKLFF	TGTGCCAGCAGTTTAGGAGGATTGGGTGAAAAACTGTTTTTT
TRBJ1-4	-	-	TRBV14	CASSQAGAFEKLFF	TGTGCCAGCAGCCAAGCGGGGGCGTTCGAAAAACTGTTTTTT
TRBJ2-3	-	once	TRBV2	CAGQGVGWRDTQYF	TGTGCCGGCCAGGGTGTCGGTTGGAGAGATACGCAGTATTTT
TRBJ2-2	TRBD2	-	TRBV7-9	CASSSWTSYSNTGELFF	TGTGCCAGCAGCTCTTGGACTAGCTATTCGAACACCGGGGAGCTGTTTTTT